This is a list of T cell receptor beta chains from one sample in a study of PD-1 blockade in classical Hodgkin lymphoma. Profiled with immunoSEQ multiplex PCR; TCRdb holds only in-frame clones, not every one. Of around 27,000 clones in the sample, roughly 85% were seen once. Sequencing was performed on CD4+ T cells from blood, taken before the fourth cycle of nivolumab. The receptors here all came from a human donor with classical Hodgkin lymphoma. CDR3s include the opening cysteine and the closing phenylalanine or tryptophan. The D gene is left open where the match is weak. Not every row has a clone size; where given, it reads once, few, many or a size class.

j_gene,v_gene,abundance,d_gene,CDR3nt,CDR3aa
TRBJ1-5,TRBV2,.,TRBD1,TGTGCCAGCAGACGAGCCGGGACAGGTAGCAATCAGCCCCAGCATTTT,CASRRAGTGSNQPQHF
TRBJ2-7,TRBV18,.,.,TGTGCCAGCTCACCACCCTACAGGGAGGGCTACGAGCAGTACTTC,CASSPPYREGYEQYF
TRBJ1-1,TRBV5-5,.,.,TGTGCCAGCAGCTGGTCGGTTGACACTGAAGCTTTCTTT,CASSWSVDTEAFF
TRBJ2-2,TRBV7-9,once,.,TGTGCCAGCAGCTTAGCGGAACTAGCCGGCGGGGAGCTGTTTTTT,CASSLAELAGGELFF
TRBJ1-3,TRBV15,.,.,TGTGCCACCAGCAGAGATCTCCAGGGCTGGGATACTGGAAACACCATATATTTT,CATSRDLQGWDTGNTIYF
TRBJ2-1,TRBV5-1,.,.,TGCGCCAGCAGCTTGGGGGGGAGTAGGGCAATGGGTGAGCAGTTCTTC,CASSLGGSRAMGEQFF
TRBJ2-1,TRBV30,.,TRBD2,TGTGCCTGGAGTGTAGCGGGACCTACCAACAATGAGCAGTTCTTC,CAWSVAGPTNNEQFF
TRBJ2-3,TRBV19,.,.,TGTGCCAGTAGTACAGCAAGAGATACGCAGTATTTT,CASSTARDTQYF
TRBJ2-2,TRBV5-5,.,.,TGTGCCAGCAGCGTCGGACGGACAGTCCTTACCGGGGAGCTGTTTTTT,CASSVGRTVLTGELFF
TRBJ2-7,TRBV6-1,.,.,TGTGCCAGCAGTGACAGGGTCGAGCAGTACTTC,CASSDRVEQYF
TRBJ2-3,TRBV4-1,.,.,TGCGCCAGCAGCCAGTACCTTGTAGAGAGCGGTAAGCCTAGCACAGATACGCAGTATTTT,CASSQYLVESGKPSTDTQYF
TRBJ1-2,TRBV5-5,.,.,TGTGCCAGCAGCTTGAGGATGGATAGTGGGGCGCGGGGCTACACCTTC,CASSLRMDSGARGYTF
TRBJ1-1,TRBV25-1,.,.,TGTGCCAGCAGTGAAGCTTGGGGGAGCGCTGAAGCTTTCTTT,CASSEAWGSAEAFF
TRBJ2-1,TRBV6-1,.,.,TGTGCCAGCAGTTCGCGAGTCCATGAGCAGTTCTTC,CASSSRVHEQFF
TRBJ1-4,TRBV19,.,.,TGTGCCACCAACGACAGGTTTAATGAAAAACTGTTTTTT,CATNDRFNEKLFF
TRBJ2-2,TRBV19,.,TRBD2,TGTGCCACCACACTAGCGGGAAGCACCGGGGAGCTGTTTTTT,CATTLAGSTGELFF
TRBJ1-4,TRBV2,.,.,TGTGCCAGCAGTGTACAGCAACCCTATCTGTTTTTT,CASSVQQPYLFF
TRBJ2-2,TRBV5-4,.,TRBD2,TGTGCCAGCAGCTCCGGGACTAGCGGGAGGAGGGTAACCGGGGAGCTGTTTTTT,CASSSGTSGRRVTGELFF
TRBJ2-6,TRBV2,.,TRBD1,TGTGCCAGCGGACAGGGGCTATCCTCTGGGGCCAACGTCCTGACTTTC,CASGQGLSSGANVLTF
TRBJ2-3,TRBV12-2,.,.,TGTGCCAGCAGCTCCATATTCCCCCCGGTTGAAGATACGCAGTATTTT,CASSSIFPPVEDTQYF
TRBJ1-4,TRBV6-1,.,TRBD1,TGTGCCAGCAGAGCGGGACAGGCTAATGAAAAACTGTTTTTT,CASRAGQANEKLFF
TRBJ1-1,TRBV19,.,.,TGTGCCAGTAGTCCCACGGGACAAGGGAACACTGAAGCTTTCTTT,CASSPTGQGNTEAFF
TRBJ1-4,TRBV28,.,.,TGTGCCAGCAGTAGAGAAAAACTGTTTTTT,CASSREKLFF
TRBJ1-5,TRBV5-1,.,TRBD1,TGCGCCAGCAGCTACGGGACAGGCGCCTATCAGCCCCAGCATTTT,CASSYGTGAYQPQHF
TRBJ2-1,TRBV6-1,.,.,TGTGCCAGCAGTGTAGAGACTAGGGTCAATGAGCAGTTCTTC,CASSVETRVNEQFF
TRBJ1-1,TRBV7-2,.,TRBD1,TGTGCCAGCAGCGTACAGGGGGCCCTCACTGAAGCTTTCTTT,CASSVQGALTEAFF
TRBJ2-7,TRBV19,.,TRBD2,TGTGCCAGTAGTATTGGGTCTAGCGGATCCTACGAGCAGTACTTC,CASSIGSSGSYEQYF
TRBJ2-5,TRBV5-6,once,.,TGTGCCAGCAGCTTCCTGGGAGAAGAGACCCAGTACTTC,CASSFLGEETQYF
TRBJ2-7,TRBV6-5,.,TRBD1,TGTGCCAGCAGCTGGGGACAGGGGGGGACCTACGAGCAGTACTTC,CASSWGQGGTYEQYF
TRBJ1-5,TRBV6-5,few,.,TGTGCCAGCAGCAACGGTGGGATTGGGCCCCAGCATTTT,CASSNGGIGPQHF
TRBJ1-4,TRBV7-2,once,TRBD1,TGTGCCAGCAGCCAGGGACAGGGGGGTGAAAAACTGTTTTTT,CASSQGQGGEKLFF
TRBJ2-7,TRBV27,.,TRBD2,TGTGCCAGCACCGAGCTCGGGGGGAGCTCCTACGAGCAGTACTTC,CASTELGGSSYEQYF
TRBJ1-2,TRBV9,.,TRBD1,TGTGCCAGCAGCGTAGTCCCGACAGGGGGCCGGGGCTATGGCTACACCTTC,CASSVVPTGGRGYGYTF
TRBJ2-7,TRBV6-5,.,.,TGTGCCAGCAGCCCTGCGGGGGCAGTAGGCGAGCAGTACTTC,CASSPAGAVGEQYF
TRBJ2-5,TRBV10-2,.,.,TGCGCCAGCAGTGATACGGGACAAGAGACCCAGTACTTC,CASSDTGQETQYF
TRBJ1-1,TRBV9,.,.,TGTGCCAGCAGCGGGACACCCGAGAACACTGAAGCTTTCTTT,CASSGTPENTEAFF
TRBJ2-3,TRBV11-2,.,TRBD2,TGTGCCAGCAGCTTCGACCAGGGACTAGCGGGAGGGCGAGCAGATACGCAGTATTTT,CASSFDQGLAGGRADTQYF
TRBJ1-2,TRBV7-6,.,TRBD1,TGTGCCAGCAGCTTGGACAGGGCGAACTATGGCTACACCTTC,CASSLDRANYGYTF
TRBJ2-2,TRBV14,.,TRBD2,TGTGCCAGCAGCCCTACTAGCGGGCCGAACACCGGGGAGCTGTTTTTT,CASSPTSGPNTGELFF
TRBJ1-1,TRBV28,.,.,TGTGCCAGCAGTTTCATCGGGGGGCGCACTGAAGCTTTCTTT,CASSFIGGRTEAFF
TRBJ1-5,TRBV19,.,.,TGTGCCAGTAGCCGATACAGGGATTATAGCAATCAGCCCCAGCATTTT,CASSRYRDYSNQPQHF
TRBJ1-1,TRBV7-2,.,.,TGTGCCAGCAGCTTTCCGTTGGGGACTGAAGCTTTCTTT,CASSFPLGTEAFF
TRBJ1-5,TRBV2,.,.,TGTGCCAGCAGCTACGACGGAGGGCAGCCCCAGCATTTT,CASSYDGGQPQHF
TRBJ2-3,TRBV11-2,.,TRBD2,TGTGCCAGCAGCTTATTTGTAAGCGGGAGAGGGGCAGATACGCAGTATTTT,CASSLFVSGRGADTQYF
TRBJ2-3,TRBV19,.,TRBD2,TGTGCCAGTAGCCGGACTAGCGGGAAAGACGGGACGCAGTATTTT,CASSRTSGKDGTQYF
TRBJ1-1,TRBV7-9,.,.,TGTGCCACAGGAGCTGAAGCTTTCTTT,CATGAEAFF
TRBJ2-7,TRBV7-2,once,TRBD1,TGTGCCAGCAGCTTGAGGGACAGATACTACGAGCAGTACTTC,CASSLRDRYYEQYF
TRBJ1-1,TRBV2,.,.,TGTGCCAGCAGTGACCCGGGACACGTAAACACTGAAGCTTTCTTT,CASSDPGHVNTEAFF
TRBJ2-1,TRBV9,few,TRBD2,TGTGCCAGCAGCAATAGCGGGAGCTCCTACAATGAGCAGTTCTTC,CASSNSGSSYNEQFF
TRBJ2-1,TRBV19,.,TRBD2,TGTGCCAGTAGTATAGGACAGCTGGTTAACGGGGGGGAGCAGTTCTTC,CASSIGQLVNGGEQFF